Shown below are 20 T cell receptor beta chains from a single sample sequenced in a study of blood T cell repertoires in COVID-19. This table comes from immunoSEQ multiplex PCR, and its TCRdb copy is limited to in-frame clones, with some not included. The top ten hold under 12% of the sample, which has 140,000 or so clones, approximately 88% seen once. The specimen sequenced was peripheral blood. Source of these receptors: a man between 60 and 75 years old with active or convalescent COVID-19.

The chain has TRBV28 and TRBJ1-5; weak D call: TRBD1 (6 bases). The CDR3 consists of 17 residues. V was clipped by 5 bases and J by 5 bases, with 22 bases between them. The germline V gene has CDR1 MDHEN and CDR2 SYDVKM. In DNA form, the CDR3 reads TGTGCCAGCAGTCCGCTCGGTCACGGGGGGCAGGATCAGCCCCAGCATTTT. The encoded protein is CASSPLGHGGQDQPQHF.

This chain connects TRBV4-3 to TRBJ1-5; D is unresolved. CDR1 and CDR2 from the germline V gene are LGHNA and YSLEER. This CDR3 has 15 residues. With 0 bases removed from V and 6 bases from J, the gap between germline ends came to 12 bases. CDR3 sequence reads: CASSQEMGSPQPQHF. The CDR3, as DNA: TGCGCCAGCAGCCAAGAGATGGGGAGTCCTCAGCCCCAGCATTTT.

V usage is TRBV10-3 and J usage is TRBJ2-7; TRBD1 agrees at 9 bases. J lost 4 bases, V lost 3 bases, and 10 bases had no gene match. The CDR3 spans 16 residues. Germline-derived CDR1 and CDR2 are ENHRY and SYGVKD. The CDR3, as DNA: TGTGCCATCAGTGACCCTCCGGGACAGGGTCTTTACGAGCAGTACTTC. The encoded protein is CAISDPPGQGLYEQYF.

The V call is TRBV3-1 (or the pseudogene TRBV3-2), the J call TRBJ1-2; 8 bases fit TRBD1. The CDR3 contains 18 residues. V was clipped by 0 bases and J by 4 bases; unmatched bases: 13. Germline V gene sequence: CDR1 LGHDT, CDR2 YNNKEL (reference sequence). CDR3 protein: CASSQDRAGGRLGYGYTF. The CDR3 bases are TGTGCCAGCAGCCAAGATCGGGCAGGGGGCCGTTTGGGCTATGGCTACACCTTC.

This rearrangement joins TRBV13 to TRBJ2-3; no reliable D call. Trimming left V 6 bases short and J 1 base short, with 8 bases between. CDR3 length equals 13 residues. From germline, CDR1 is PRHDT and CDR2 FYEKMQ (reference sequence). In nucleotides, the CDR3 is TGTGCCAGCAGTGTTTCCGGCACAGATACGCAGTATTTT. Translating it yields CASSVSGTDTQYF. The whole variable domain, remainder taken from reference TRBV13 and TRBJ2-3, is AAGVIQSPRHLIKEKRETATLKCYPIPRHDTVYWYQQGPGQDPQFLISFYEKMQSDKGSIPDRFSAQQFSDYHSELNMSSLELGDSALYFCASSVSGTDTQYFGPGTRLTVL.

This chain connects TRBV15 to TRBJ1-1; TRBD1 matches 10 bases. Trimming cost V 5 bases and J 3 bases; bases outside gene matches: 6. Germline V CDR1 and CDR2: LNHNV, YYDKDF (reference sequence). CDR3 length: 15 residues. The chain's CDR3 is CATSGDRGRDTEAFF. CDR3 in DNA: TGTGCCACCAGCGGCGACAGGGGGCGAGACACTGAAGCTTTCTTT.

CDR3 region: CASSARDTQYF. The CDR3, as DNA: TGTGCCAGTAGTGCCCGGGATACGCAGTATTTT. J is TRBJ2-3 and V is TRBV19; D unclear. This CDR3 contains 11 residues. Trimming removed 5 bases from V and 6 bases from J, with 6 bases in between. The germline V gene encodes CDR1 LNHDA and CDR2 SQIVND (reference sequence).

J is TRBJ1-4 and V is TRBV25-1; D is perhaps TRBD1 (5 bases). The germline V and J ends were trimmed by 3 bases and 2 bases, with 10 bases remaining between them. CDR3 length: 15 residues. CDR1 is MGHDK, CDR2 SYGVNS, per germline. DNA of the CDR3: TGTGCCAGCAGTGATACAGGTATCACTAATGAAAAACTGTTTTTT. Translating gives CASSDTGITNEKLFF.

This CDR3 reads CASSEQQGYEQYF. In DNA form, the CDR3 reads TGTGCCAGCAGTGAGCAACAGGGCTACGAGCAGTACTTC. The chain joins TRBV6-1 to TRBJ2-7, with D possibly being TRBD1 (6 bases). CDR3 length: 13 residues. Germline V CDR1 and CDR2: MNHNS, SASEGT. V lost 3 bases and J lost 3, with 9 bases in between.

The chain joins TRBV5-6 to TRBJ1-2; D call uncertain. This CDR3 spans 11 amino acids. The germline gives CDR1 SGHDT, CDR2 YYEEEE. V lost 7 bases, J lost 8 bases, and 12 bases lay in between. The CDR3 loop is CASRFSGGYTF. The CDR3 DNA reads as TGTGCCAGCCGTTTTTCGGGAGGCTACACCTTC.

The table lists this clone with a few counts. The V call is TRBV10-3, the J call TRBJ2-3, with 10 bases that match TRBD2. V gave up 3 bases and J gave up 1 base; unmatched junction bases: 1. The CDR3 extends over 15 amino acids. Germline CDR1 reads ENHRY; CDR2 reads SYGVKD. The CDR3 sequence: CAISDGTSGTDTQYF. CDR3 in DNA: TGTGCCATCAGTGATGGGACTAGCGGCACAGATACGCAGTATTTT.

Ten or more counts support this clone. The CDR3 loop reads CASSLELLERDRRSEQYF. The CDR3 DNA reads TGTGCCAGCAGCTTGGAACTTCTCGAAAGGGACAGACGAAGCGAGCAGTACTTC. The rearrangement joins TRBV5-5 to TRBJ2-7; TRBD1 matches at 7 bases. The germline CDR1 and CDR2 sequences are SGHKS and YYEKEE (reference sequence). J was trimmed by 6 bases and V by 0 bases; bases with no gene match: 18. The CDR3 consists of 18 residues.

The chain has TRBV29-1 and TRBJ1-1; no clear D gene. The V gene's germline CDR1 is SQVTM and CDR2 ANQGSEA. The CDR3 covers 12 residues. Trimming removed 4 bases at V and 4 bases at J, with 10 bases between. The CDR3 region is CSVGTEVTEAFF. Written as DNA, the CDR3 is TGCAGCGTTGGGACGGAGGTCACTGAAGCTTTCTTT.

This chain joins TRBV24-1 and TRBJ1-2; 8 positions agree with TRBD1. CDR3 length: 13 amino acids. Per the germline V gene, CDR1 is KGHDR and CDR2 is SFDVKD. Losses at the gene ends were 6 bases for V and 4 bases for J; bases not matched to a gene: 3. The CDR3 DNA reads as TGTGCCACCAGTTCAGGGGGCGCCTATGGCTACACCTTC. Its translation: CATSSGGAYGYTF.

The J gene is TRBJ2-5, the V gene TRBV19; TRBD1 agrees at 11 bases. Per germline, CDR1 LNHDA and CDR2 SQIVND (reference sequence). There are 16 residues in the CDR3. Trimming removed 4 bases from V and 4 bases from J; junction bases left unmatched: 8. The CDR3 reads CASSRTGTGGPETQYF. The CDR3 DNA sequence: TGTGCCAGTAGTAGAACCGGGACAGGGGGACCAGAGACCCAGTACTTC. The full variable domain, completed using reference TRBV19 and TRBJ2-5, is DGGITQSPKYLFRKEGQNVTLSCEQNLNHDAMYWYRQDPGQGLRLIYYSQIVNDFQKGDIAEGYSVSREKKESFPLTVTSAQKNPTAFYLCASSRTGTGGPETQYFGPGTRLLVL.

The chain links TRBV19 to TRBJ1-2; a possible D gene is TRBD1 (5 bases). Germline V gene sequence: CDR1 LNHDA, CDR2 SQIVND (reference sequence). Trimming took 5 bases from V and 7 from J, leaving 14 bases between them. The CDR3 is 13 residues long. The CDR3 DNA follows: TGTGCCAGTAGTTTCACCCGACAGAGTGGCTACACCTTC. Amino acids: CASSFTRQSGYTF. The complete variable domain, with remaining parts taken from reference TRBV19 and TRBJ1-2, reads DGGITQSPKYLFRKEGQNVTLSCEQNLNHDAMYWYRQDPGQGLRLIYYSQIVNDFQKGDIAEGYSVSREKKESFPLTVTSAQKNPTAFYLCASSFTRQSGYTFGSGTRLTVV.

This clone has a handful of counts. The chain has TRBV7-2 and TRBJ1-6; the match to TRBD1 covers 7 bases. This CDR3 has 15 amino acids. Germline V gene lookup returns CDR1 SGHTA and CDR2 FQGNSA. Unmatched junction bases numbered 7, after V lost 5 bases and J lost 6 bases. The CDR3 is CASSPYSGGNSPLHF. The DNA for the CDR3 is TGTGCCAGCAGCCCCTATTCAGGGGGTAATTCACCCCTCCACTTT.

V and J are TRBV6-5 and TRBJ2-7, with a tentative D call TRBD1 (5 bases). Germline V lookup: CDR1 MNHEY, CDR2 SVGAGI. The CDR3 is made up of 14 amino acids. V lost 6 bases, J lost 3 bases, and 15 bases lay in between. In DNA, the CDR3 is TGTGCCAGCAGCGTAGGGGCTCTCGGCTACGAGCAGTACTTC. Its translation: CASSVGALGYEQYF.

The chain joins TRBV7-9 to TRBJ2-3, with 11 bases fitting TRBD1. There are 16 residues in the CDR3. Germline CDR1 reads SEHNR; CDR2 reads FQNEAQ (reference sequence). After removal of 5 bases from V and 3 bases from J, the junction contained 7 bases not matched to a gene. The CDR3 is CASSPGTGGVTDTQYF. In DNA, the CDR3 is TGTGCCAGCAGCCCCGGGACAGGGGGAGTTACAGATACGCAGTATTTT.

This clone was found a few times. The chain carries TRBV29-1 and TRBJ2-7, with 9 positions matching TRBD2. This CDR3 has 13 residues. Germline V gene sequence: CDR1 SQVTM, CDR2 ANQGSEA. With 6 bases clipped from V and 2 bases from J, the junction kept 5 bases outside the gene matches. DNA for the CDR3: TGCAGCGTCGGACTAGCGAATACCTACGAGCAGTACTTC. It specifies CSVGLANTYEQYF.